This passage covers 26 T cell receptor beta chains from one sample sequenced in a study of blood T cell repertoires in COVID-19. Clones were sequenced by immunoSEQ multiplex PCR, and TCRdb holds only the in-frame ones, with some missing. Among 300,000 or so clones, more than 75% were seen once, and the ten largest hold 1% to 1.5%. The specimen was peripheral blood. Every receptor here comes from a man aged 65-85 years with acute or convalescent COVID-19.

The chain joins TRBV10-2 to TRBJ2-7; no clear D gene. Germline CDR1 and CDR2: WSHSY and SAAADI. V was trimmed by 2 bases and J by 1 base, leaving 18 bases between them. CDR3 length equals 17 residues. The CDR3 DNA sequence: TGCGCCAGCAGTGAGGGTGGTCACAGATCTGGATCCTACGAGCAGTACTTC. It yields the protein CASSEGGHRSGSYEQYF.

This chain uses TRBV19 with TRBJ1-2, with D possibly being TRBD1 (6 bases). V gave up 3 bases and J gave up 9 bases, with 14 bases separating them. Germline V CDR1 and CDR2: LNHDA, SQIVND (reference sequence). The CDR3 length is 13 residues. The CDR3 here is CASSILTGLSYTF. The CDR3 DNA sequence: TGTGCCAGTAGTATTCTGACAGGTCTCAGCTACACCTTC.

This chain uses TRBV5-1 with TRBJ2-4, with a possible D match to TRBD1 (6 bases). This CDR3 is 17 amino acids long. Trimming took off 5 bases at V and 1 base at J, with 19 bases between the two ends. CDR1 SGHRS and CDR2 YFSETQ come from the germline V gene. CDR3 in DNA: TGCGCCAGCAGACAGGGTATAGGCTCCTTCGCCAAAAACATTCAGTACTTC. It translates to CASRQGIGSFAKNIQYF.

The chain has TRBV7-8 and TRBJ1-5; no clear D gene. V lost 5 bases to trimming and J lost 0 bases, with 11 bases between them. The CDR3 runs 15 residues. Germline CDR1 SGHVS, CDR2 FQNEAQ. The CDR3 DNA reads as TGTGCCAGCAGCCCCCCGGCAGGTAGCAATCAGCCCCAGCATTTT. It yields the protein CASSPPAGSNQPQHF.

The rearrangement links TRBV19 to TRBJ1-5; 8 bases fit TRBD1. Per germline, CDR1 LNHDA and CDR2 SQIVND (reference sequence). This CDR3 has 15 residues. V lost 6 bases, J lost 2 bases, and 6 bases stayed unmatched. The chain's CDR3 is CASRTGTGGNQPQHF. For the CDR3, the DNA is TGTGCCAGTAGAACAGGGACAGGCGGCAATCAGCCCCAGCATTTT.

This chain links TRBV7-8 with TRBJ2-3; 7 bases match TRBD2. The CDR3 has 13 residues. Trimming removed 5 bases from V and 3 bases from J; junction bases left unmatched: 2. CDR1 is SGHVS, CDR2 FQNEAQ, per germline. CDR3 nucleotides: TGTGCCAGCAGCCCTAGCGGTACAGATACGCAGTATTTT. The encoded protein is CASSPSGTDTQYF.

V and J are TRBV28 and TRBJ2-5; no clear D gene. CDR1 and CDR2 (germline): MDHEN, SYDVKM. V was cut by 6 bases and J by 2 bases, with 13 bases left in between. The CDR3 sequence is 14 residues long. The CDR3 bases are TGTGCCAGCAGCCCTCGAGAGAATCAAGAGACCCAGTACTTC. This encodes CASSPRENQETQYF.

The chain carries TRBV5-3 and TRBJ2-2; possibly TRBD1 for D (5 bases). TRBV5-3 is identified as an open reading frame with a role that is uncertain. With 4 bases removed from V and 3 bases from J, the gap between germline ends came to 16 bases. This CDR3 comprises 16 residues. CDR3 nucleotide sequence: TGTGCCAGAAGCCCATTAAATCGACAGTACACCGGGGAGCTGTTTTTT. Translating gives CARSPLNRQYTGELFF.

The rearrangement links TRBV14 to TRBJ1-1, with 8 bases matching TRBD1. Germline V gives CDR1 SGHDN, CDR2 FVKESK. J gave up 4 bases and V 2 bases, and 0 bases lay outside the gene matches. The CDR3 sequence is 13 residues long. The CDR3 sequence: CASSQQGATEAFF. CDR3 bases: TGTGCCAGCAGCCAACAGGGGGCCACTGAAGCTTTCTTT.

CDR3 sequence (DNA): TGTGCCAGCAGCTTAAACGTACTAGTGAATGCCGGGGAGACCCAGTACTTC. Translating gives CASSLNVLVNAGETQYF. V and J are TRBV7-2 and TRBJ2-5, with D possibly being TRBD2 (5 bases). CDR1 SGHTA and CDR2 FQGNSA come from the germline V gene. This CDR3 is 17 amino acids long. V dropped 2 bases and J dropped 5 bases, with 21 bases sitting between them.

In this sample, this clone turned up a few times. The CDR3 nucleotides are TGTGCCAGCAGCGGGGGGACTAGCGGGAGGGCCGAGGGTGTCACAGATACGCAGTATTTT. Protein: CASSGGTSGRAEGVTDTQYF. This chain links TRBV9 with TRBJ2-3, with TRBD2 matching 16 bases. Germline-derived CDR1 and CDR2 are SGDLS and YYNGEE. This CDR3 has 20 amino acids. The ends lost 3 bases at V and 2 bases at J; junction bases unmatched: 12.

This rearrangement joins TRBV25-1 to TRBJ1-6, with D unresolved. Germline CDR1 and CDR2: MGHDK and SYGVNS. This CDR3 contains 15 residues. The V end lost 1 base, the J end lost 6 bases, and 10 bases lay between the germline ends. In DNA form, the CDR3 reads TGTGCCAGCAGTGAATTGGGCCGCACTAATTCACCCCTCCACTTT. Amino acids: CASSELGRTNSPLHF.

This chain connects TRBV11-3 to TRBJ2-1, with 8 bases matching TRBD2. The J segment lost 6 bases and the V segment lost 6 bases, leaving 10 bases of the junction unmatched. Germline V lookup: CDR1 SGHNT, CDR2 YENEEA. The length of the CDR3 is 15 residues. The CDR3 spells CASSLIAGNSNEQFF. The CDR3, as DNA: TGTGCCAGCAGTTTGATAGCGGGAAATAGCAATGAGCAGTTCTTC.

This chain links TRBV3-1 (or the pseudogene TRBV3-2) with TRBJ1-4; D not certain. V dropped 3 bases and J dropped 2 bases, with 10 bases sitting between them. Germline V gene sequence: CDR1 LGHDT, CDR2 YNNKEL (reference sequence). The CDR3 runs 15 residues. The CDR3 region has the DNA TGTGCCAGCAGCCATGGCTCGGGGACTAATGAAAAACTGTTTTTT. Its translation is CASSHGSGTNEKLFF.

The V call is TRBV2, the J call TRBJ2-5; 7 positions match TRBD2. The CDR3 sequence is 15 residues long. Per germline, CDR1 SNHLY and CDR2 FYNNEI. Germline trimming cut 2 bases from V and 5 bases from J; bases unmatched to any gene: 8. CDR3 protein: CASSELLGGGETQYF. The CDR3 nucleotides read TGTGCCAGCAGTGAACTTTTGGGGGGAGGGGAGACCCAGTACTTC. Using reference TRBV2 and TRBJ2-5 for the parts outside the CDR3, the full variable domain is EPEVTQTPSHQVTQMGQEVILRCVPISNHLYFYWYRQILGQKVEFLVSFYNNEISEKSEIFDDQFSVERPDGSNFTLKIRSTKLEDSAMYFCASSELLGGGETQYFGPGTRLLVL.

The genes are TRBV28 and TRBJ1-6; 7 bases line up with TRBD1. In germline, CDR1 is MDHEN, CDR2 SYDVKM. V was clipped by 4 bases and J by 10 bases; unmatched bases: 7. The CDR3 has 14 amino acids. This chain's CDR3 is CASSSTGRRSPLHF. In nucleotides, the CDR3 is TGTGCCAGCAGTTCGACAGGGAGACGGTCACCCCTCCACTTT.

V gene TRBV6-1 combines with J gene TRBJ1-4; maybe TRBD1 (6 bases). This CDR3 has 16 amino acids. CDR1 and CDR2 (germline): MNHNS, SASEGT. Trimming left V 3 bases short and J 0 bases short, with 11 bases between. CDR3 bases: TGTGCCAGCAGTGACACAGGGTTTGCAACTAATGAAAAACTGTTTTTT. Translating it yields CASSDTGFATNEKLFF.

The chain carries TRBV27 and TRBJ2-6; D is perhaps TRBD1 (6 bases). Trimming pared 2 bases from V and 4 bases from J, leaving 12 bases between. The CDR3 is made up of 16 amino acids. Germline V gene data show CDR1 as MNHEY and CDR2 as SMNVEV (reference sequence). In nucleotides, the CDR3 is TGTGCCAGCAGTTTACTACAGGGAACAGGGGCCAACGTCCTGACTTTC. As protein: CASSLLQGTGANVLTF. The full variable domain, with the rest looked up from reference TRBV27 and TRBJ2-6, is EAQVTQNPRYLITVTGKKLTVTCSQNMNHEYMSWYRQDPGLGLRQIYYSMNVEVTDKGDVPEGYKVSRKEKRNFPLILESPSPNQTSLYFCASSLLQGTGANVLTFGAGSRLTVL.

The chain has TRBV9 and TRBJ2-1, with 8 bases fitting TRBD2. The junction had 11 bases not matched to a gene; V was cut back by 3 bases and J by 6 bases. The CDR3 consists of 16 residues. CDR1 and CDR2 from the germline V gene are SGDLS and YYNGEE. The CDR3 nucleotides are TGTGCCAGCAGCGGACGCTCCGGACTAGCATTCAATGAGCAGTTCTTC. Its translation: CASSGRSGLAFNEQFF.

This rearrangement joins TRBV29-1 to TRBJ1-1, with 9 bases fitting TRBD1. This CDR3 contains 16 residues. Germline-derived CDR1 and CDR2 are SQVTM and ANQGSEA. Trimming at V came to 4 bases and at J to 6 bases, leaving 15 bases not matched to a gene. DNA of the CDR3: TGCAGCGTTGTGGGGGGACAGGGAGGGTTCGGGGCTGAAGCTTTCTTT. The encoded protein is CSVVGGQGGFGAEAFF.

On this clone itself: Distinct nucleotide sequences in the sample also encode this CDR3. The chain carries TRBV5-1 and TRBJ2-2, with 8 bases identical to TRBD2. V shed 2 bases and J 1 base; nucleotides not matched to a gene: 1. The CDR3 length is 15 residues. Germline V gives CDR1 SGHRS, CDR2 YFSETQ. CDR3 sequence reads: CASSFTSGNTGELFF. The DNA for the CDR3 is TGCGCCAGCAGCTTCACTAGCGGGAACACCGGGGAGCTGTTTTTT.

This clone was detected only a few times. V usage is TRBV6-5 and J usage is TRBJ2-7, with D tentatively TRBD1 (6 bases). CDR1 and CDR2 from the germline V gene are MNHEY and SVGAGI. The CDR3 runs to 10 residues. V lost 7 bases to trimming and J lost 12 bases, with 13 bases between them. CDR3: CASNQGKAYF. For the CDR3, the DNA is TGTGCCAGCAACCAGGGGAAGGCGTACTTC.

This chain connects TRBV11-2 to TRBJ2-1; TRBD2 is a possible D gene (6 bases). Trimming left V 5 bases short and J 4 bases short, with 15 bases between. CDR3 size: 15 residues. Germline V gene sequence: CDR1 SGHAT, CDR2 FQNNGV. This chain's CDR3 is CASSDGGPSYNEQFF. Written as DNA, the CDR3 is TGTGCCAGCAGCGATGGAGGGCCGAGTTACAATGAGCAGTTCTTC.

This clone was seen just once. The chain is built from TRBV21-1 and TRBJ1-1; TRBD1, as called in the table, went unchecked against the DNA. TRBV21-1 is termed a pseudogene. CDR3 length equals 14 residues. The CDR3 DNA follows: TGTGCCAGCAGCTCCCAGGCAGGGAACACTGAAGCTTTCTTT. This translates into CASSSQAGNTEAFF.

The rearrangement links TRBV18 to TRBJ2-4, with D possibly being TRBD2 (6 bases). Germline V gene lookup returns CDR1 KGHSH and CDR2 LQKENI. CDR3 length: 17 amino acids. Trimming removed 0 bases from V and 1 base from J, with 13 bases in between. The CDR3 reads CASSPPGLLVAKNIQYF. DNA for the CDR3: TGTGCCAGCTCACCACCGGGACTGCTAGTTGCCAAAAACATTCAGTACTTC. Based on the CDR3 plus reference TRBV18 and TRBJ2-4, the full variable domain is NAGVMQNPRHLVRRRGQEARLRCSPMKGHSHVYWYRQLPEEGLKFMVYLQKENIIDESGMPKERFSAEFPKEGPSILRIQQVVRGDSAAYFCASSPPGLLVAKNIQYFGAGTRLSVL.

CDR3 DNA sequence: TGTGCCAGCAGTTTCGTCCGGGGGGGATACGAGCAGTACTTC. This codes for CASSFVRGGYEQYF. The genes are TRBV27 and TRBJ2-7; 8 nucleotides match TRBD2. The CDR3 extends over 14 amino acids. The V gene's germline CDR1 is MNHEY and CDR2 SMNVEV (reference sequence). With 3 bases clipped from V and 4 bases from J, the junction kept 5 bases outside the gene matches.